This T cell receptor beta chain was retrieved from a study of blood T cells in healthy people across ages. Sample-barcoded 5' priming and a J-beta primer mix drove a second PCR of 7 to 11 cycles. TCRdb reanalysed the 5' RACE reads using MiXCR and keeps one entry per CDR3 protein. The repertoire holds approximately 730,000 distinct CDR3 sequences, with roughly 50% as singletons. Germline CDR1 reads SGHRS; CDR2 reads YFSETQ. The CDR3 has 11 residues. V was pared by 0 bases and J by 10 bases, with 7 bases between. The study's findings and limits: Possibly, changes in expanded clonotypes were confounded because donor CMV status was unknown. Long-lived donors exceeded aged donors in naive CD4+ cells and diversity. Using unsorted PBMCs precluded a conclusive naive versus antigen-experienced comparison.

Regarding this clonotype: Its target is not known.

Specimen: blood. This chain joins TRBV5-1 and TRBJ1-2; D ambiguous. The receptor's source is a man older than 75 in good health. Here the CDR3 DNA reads TGCGCCAGCAGCTTGGGTGGGGACTACACCTTC. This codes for CASSLGGDYTF.